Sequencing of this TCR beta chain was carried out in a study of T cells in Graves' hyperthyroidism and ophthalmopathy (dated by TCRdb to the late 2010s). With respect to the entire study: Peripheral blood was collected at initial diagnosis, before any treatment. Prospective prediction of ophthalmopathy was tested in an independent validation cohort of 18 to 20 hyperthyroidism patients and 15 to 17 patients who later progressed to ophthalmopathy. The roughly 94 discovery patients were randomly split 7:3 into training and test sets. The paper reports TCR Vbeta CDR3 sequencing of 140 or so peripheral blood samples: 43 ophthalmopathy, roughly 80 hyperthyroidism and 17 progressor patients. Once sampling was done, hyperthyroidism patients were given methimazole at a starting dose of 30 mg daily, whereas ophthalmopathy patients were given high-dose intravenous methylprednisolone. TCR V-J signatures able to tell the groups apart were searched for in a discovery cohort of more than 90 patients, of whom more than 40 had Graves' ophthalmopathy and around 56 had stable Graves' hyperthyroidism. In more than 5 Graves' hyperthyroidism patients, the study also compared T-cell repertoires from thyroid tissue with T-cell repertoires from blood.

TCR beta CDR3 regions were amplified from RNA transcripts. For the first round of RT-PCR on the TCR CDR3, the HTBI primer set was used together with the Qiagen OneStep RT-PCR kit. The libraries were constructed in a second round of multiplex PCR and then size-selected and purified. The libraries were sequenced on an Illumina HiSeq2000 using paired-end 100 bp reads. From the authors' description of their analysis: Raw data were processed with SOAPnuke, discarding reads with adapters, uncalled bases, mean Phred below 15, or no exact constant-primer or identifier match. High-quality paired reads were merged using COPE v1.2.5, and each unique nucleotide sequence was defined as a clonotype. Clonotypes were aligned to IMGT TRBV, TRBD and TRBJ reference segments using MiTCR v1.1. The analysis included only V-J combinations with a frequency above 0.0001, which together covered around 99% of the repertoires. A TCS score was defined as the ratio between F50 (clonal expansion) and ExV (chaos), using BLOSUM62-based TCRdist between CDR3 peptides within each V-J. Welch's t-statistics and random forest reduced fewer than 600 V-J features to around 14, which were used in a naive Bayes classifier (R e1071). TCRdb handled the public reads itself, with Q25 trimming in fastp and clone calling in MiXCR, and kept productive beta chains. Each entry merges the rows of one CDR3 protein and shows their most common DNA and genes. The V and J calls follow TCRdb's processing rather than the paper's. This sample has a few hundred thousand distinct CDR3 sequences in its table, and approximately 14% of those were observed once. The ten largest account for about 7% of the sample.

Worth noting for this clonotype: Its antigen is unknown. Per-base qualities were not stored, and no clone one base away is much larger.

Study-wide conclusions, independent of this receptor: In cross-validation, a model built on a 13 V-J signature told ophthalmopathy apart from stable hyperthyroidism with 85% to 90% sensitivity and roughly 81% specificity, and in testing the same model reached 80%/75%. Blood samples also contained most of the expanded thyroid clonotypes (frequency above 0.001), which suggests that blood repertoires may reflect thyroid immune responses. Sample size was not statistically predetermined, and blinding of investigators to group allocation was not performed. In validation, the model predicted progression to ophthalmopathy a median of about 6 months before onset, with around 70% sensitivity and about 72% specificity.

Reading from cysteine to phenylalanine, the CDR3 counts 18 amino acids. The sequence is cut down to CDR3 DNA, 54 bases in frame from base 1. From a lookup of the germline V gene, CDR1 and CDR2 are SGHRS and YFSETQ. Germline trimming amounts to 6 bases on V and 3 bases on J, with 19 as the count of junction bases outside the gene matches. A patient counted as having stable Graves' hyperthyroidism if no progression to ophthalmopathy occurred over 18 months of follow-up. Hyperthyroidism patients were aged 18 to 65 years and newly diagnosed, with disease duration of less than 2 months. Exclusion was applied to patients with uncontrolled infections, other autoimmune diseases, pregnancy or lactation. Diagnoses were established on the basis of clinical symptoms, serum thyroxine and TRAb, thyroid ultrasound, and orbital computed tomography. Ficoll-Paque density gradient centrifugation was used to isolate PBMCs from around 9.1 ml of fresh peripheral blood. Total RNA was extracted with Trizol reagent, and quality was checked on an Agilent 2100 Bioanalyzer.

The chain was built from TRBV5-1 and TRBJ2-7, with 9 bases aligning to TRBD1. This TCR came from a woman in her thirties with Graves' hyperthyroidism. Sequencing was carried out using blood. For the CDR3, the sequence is CASKRGVIPGQGFYEQYF. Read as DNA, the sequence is TGCGCCAGCAAGCGAGGAGTGATACCGGGACAGGGATTCTACGAGCAGTACTTC.